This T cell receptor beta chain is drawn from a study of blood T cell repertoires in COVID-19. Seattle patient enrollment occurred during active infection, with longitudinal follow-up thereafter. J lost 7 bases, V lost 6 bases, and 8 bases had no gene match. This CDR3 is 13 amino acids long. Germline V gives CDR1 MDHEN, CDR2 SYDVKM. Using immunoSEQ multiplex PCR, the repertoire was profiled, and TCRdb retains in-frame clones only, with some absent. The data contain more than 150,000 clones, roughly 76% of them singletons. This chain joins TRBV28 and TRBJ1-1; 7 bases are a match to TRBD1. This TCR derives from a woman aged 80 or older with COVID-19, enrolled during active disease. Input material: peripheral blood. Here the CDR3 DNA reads TGTGCCAGCAGGCTGGACAGGTCCTTTGAAGCTTTCTTT. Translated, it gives CASRLDRSFEAFF. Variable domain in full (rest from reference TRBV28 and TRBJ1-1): DVKVTQSSRYLVKRTGEKVFLECVQDMDHENMFWYRQDPGLGLRLIYFSYDVKMKEKGDIPEGYSVSREKKERFSLILESASTNQTSMYLCASRLDRSFEAFFGQGTRLTVV.